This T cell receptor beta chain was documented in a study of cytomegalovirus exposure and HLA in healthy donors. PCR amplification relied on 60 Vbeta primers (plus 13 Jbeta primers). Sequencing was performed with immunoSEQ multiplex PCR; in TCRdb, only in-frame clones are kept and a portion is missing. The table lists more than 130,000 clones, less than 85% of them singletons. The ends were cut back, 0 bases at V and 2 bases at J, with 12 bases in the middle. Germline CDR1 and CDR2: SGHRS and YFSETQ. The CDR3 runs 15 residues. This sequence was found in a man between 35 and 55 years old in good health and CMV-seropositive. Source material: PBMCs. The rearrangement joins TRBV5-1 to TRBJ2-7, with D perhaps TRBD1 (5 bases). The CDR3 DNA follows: TGCGCCAGCAGCTTGGCCGAACAGGCTCCCTACGAGCAGTACTTC. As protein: CASSLAEQAPYEQYF. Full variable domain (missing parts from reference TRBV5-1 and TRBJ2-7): KAGVTQTPRYLIKTRGQQVTLSCSPISGHRSVSWYQQTPGQGLQFLFEYFSETQRNKGNFPGRFSGRQFSNSRSEMNVSTLELGDSALYLCASSLAEQAPYEQYFGPGTRLTVT.